A single sample is the source of the 28 T cell receptor beta chains below, sequenced in a study of response to subunit inactivated influenza vaccine. Each CDR3 protein is one row after TCRdb ran MiXCR on the RT-PCR reads. This sample has hundreds of thousands of distinct CDR3 sequences, with approximately 7.6% found just once. Here the sequenced sample was PBMCs from blood, taken roughly 24 months after vaccination. The receptors come from a man between 50 and 69 years old who received an inactivated influenza vaccine.

J is TRBJ2-7 and V is TRBV5-6; 9 bases fit TRBD1. CDR3 length equals 15 residues. Per germline, CDR1 SGHDT and CDR2 YYEEEE. J was trimmed by 1 base and V by 4 bases; bases with no gene match: 6. The CDR3 loop reads CASSHGTGSSYEQYF. In DNA form, the CDR3 reads TGTGCCAGCAGCCACGGGACAGGGTCTTCCTACGAGCAGTACTTC.

J is TRBJ1-1 and V is TRBV5-4, with D possibly being TRBD1 (6 bases). V lost 1 base and J 0 bases, leaving 10 bases between the germline ends. CDR1 is SGHNT and CDR2 is YYREEE in the germline V gene (reference sequence). The CDR3 contains 15 residues. CDR3 region: CASSLPGAMNTEAFF. DNA of the CDR3: TGTGCCAGCAGCTTGCCAGGGGCAATGAACACTGAAGCTTTCTTT.

At least ten counts were recorded for this clonotype. The chain uses TRBV20-1 and TRBJ2-7; D is possibly TRBD2 (5 bases). The germline gives CDR1 DFQATT, CDR2 SNEGSKA (reference sequence). The CDR3 is 13 residues long. V lost 5 bases and J 1 base, leaving 12 bases between the germline ends. The CDR3 bases are TGCAGTGCTCCAACTAGGCTTTCCTACGAGCAGTACTTC. Translating gives CSAPTRLSYEQYF.

Many counts were recorded for this clonotype. V usage is TRBV29-1 and J usage is TRBJ2-5; D possibly uses TRBD1 or TRBD2 (5 bases each). Trimming took off 5 bases at V and 5 bases at J, with 12 bases between the two ends. CDR1 is SQVTM and CDR2 is ANQGSEA in the germline V gene. The CDR3 is 12 residues long. CDR3 amino acids: CSVQPGTETQYF. CDR3 bases: TGCAGCGTTCAGCCGGGGACGGAGACCCAGTACTTC.

This clonotype was counted a few times. The chain carries TRBV6-2 or TRBV6-3 and TRBJ2-7, with 10 bases lining up with TRBD1. V dropped 5 bases and J dropped 6; count of bases not matched to a gene: 13. The CDR3 has 16 amino acids. Looked up from germline, CDR1 is MNHEY and CDR2 is SVGEGT. CDR3: CASSHYTGTGVIEQYF. The CDR3 bases are TGTGCCAGCAGTCACTATACCGGGACAGGGGTTATCGAGCAGTACTTC.

This clonotype was seen more than once but under ten times. The gene calls are TRBV7-2 and TRBJ2-7; possibly TRBD1 or TRBD2 for D (5 bases each). CDR3 size: 15 residues. V was trimmed by 4 bases and J by 3 bases, leaving 16 bases between them. The germline V gene has CDR1 SGHTA and CDR2 FQGNSA. CDR3 protein: CASSSSGTAIYEQYF. CDR3 nucleotide sequence: TGTGCCAGCAGCTCCTCCGGGACGGCGATCTACGAGCAGTACTTC.

This clonotype was counted ten times or more. The J gene is TRBJ1-1, the V gene TRBV12-3 or TRBV12-4; D is uncertain. This CDR3 region has 14 residues. Between the trimmed V and J ends, which lost 5 bases and 2 bases, there was a span of 12 bases. The CDR3 here is CASSLRMSNTEAFF. CDR3 sequence (DNA): TGTGCCAGCAGTCTACGGATGTCTAACACTGAAGCTTTCTTT.

This clonotype was counted many times. V is TRBV27 and J is TRBJ2-3; D gene ambiguous. V lost 6 bases to trimming and J lost 0 bases, with 10 bases between them. This CDR3 is built from 14 residues. CDR1 is MNHEY and CDR2 is SMNVEV in the germline V gene (reference sequence). The CDR3 is CASSRRASTDTQYF. In DNA, the CDR3 is TGTGCCAGCAGCCGACGGGCAAGCACAGATACGCAGTATTTT.

This clonotype came up many times. This chain connects TRBV6-6 to TRBJ1-4; D not resolved. CDR3 length: 13 amino acids. V shed 6 bases and J shed 4 bases, with 9 bases lying between them. Looked up from germline, CDR1 is MNHNY and CDR2 is SVGAGI (reference sequence). In DNA form, the CDR3 reads TGTGCCAGCAGGGGCGGTTATAATGAAAAACTGTTTTTT. Translated, it gives CASRGGYNEKLFF.

This clonotype was detected many times. The V gene is TRBV20-1, the J gene TRBJ2-3, with 7 bases lining up with TRBD2. Germline values: CDR1 DFQATT, CDR2 SNEGSKA (reference sequence). The CDR3 is 16 amino acids. After removal of 5 bases from V and 5 bases from J, the junction contained 16 bases not matched to a gene. CDR3 bases: TGCAGTGCTCCCCCTGGGGGGGACTTTCTAAGAGATACGCAGTATTTT. Translated, it gives CSAPPGGDFLRDTQYF.

This chain joins TRBV7-2 and TRBJ2-5; the match to TRBD2 covers 8 bases. Germline trimming cut 2 bases from V and 2 bases from J; bases unmatched to any gene: 7. Germline CDR1 is SGHTA and CDR2 is FQGNSA. The CDR3 has 16 amino acids. CDR3 sequence: CASSLSTSASQETQYF. The CDR3 region has the DNA TGTGCCAGCAGCTTATCGACTAGCGCTTCACAAGAGACCCAGTACTTC.

The gene calls are TRBV20-1 and TRBJ2-1; no reliable D call. The V and J ends lost 3 bases and 3 bases respectively, with 9 bases between them. This CDR3 comprises 13 residues. CDR1 is DFQATT, CDR2 SNEGSKA, per germline (reference sequence). The CDR3 coding sequence is TGCAGTGCTAGCCCGACAATCTACAATGAGCAGTTCTTC. Residues: CSASPTIYNEQFF.

This chain joins TRBV5-5 and TRBJ1-3, with 7 nucleotides matching TRBD1. The CDR3 extends over 15 amino acids. Per the germline V gene, CDR1 is SGHKS and CDR2 is YYEKEE (reference sequence). V shed 4 bases and J 8 bases; nucleotides not matched to a gene: 12. CDR3 loop: CASSPGGGGRDTIYF. The CDR3 DNA is TGTGCCAGCAGCCCTGGCGGAGGGGGCAGAGACACCATATATTTT.

The chain uses TRBV5-5 and TRBJ2-1, with 15 positions matching TRBD2. Germline assignment: CDR1 SGHKS and CDR2 YYEKEE (reference sequence). The CDR3 covers 18 residues. With 0 bases clipped from V and 6 bases from J, the junction kept 7 bases outside the gene matches. In DNA form, the CDR3 reads TGTGCCAGCAGCTTGGCCGGGACTAGCGGGAGGAAACGCAATGAGCAGTTCTTC. It translates to CASSLAGTSGRKRNEQFF.

The chain employs TRBV4-1 and TRBJ2-7; tentative D call: TRBD1 (8 bases). The CDR3 spans 16 residues. V was shortened by 3 bases and J by 2 bases, with 17 bases between the two germline ends. Germline CDR1 reads MGHRA; CDR2 reads YSYEKL. The CDR3 DNA reads TGCGCCAGCAGCCAGGCCTACAGGGGGGGCGCCTACGAGCAGTACTTC. This gives the protein CASSQAYRGGAYEQYF.

This clonotype was detected many times. The CDR3 DNA follows: TGTGCCATCAGTACCATTAGCGGGGGGACCTCCTACGAGCAGTACTTC. Protein sequence: CAISTISGGTSYEQYF. The chain has TRBV10-3 and TRBJ2-7, with 10 bases lining up with TRBD2. Germline V lookup: CDR1 ENHRY, CDR2 SYGVKD. The ends lost 5 bases at V and 0 bases at J; junction bases unmatched: 7. The CDR3 sequence is 16 residues long.

This clonotype was detected many times. The chain uses TRBV12-3 or TRBV12-4 and TRBJ2-1, with TRBD1 matching 7 bases. J lost 5 bases, V lost 6 bases, and 13 bases had no gene match. This CDR3 is 16 amino acids long. The CDR3 DNA reads TGTGCCAGCAGCGTCAACCCAGGACAGGTAAACAATGAGCAGTTCTTC. This translates into CASSVNPGQVNNEQFF.

With regard to this clonotype: Compared with germline, one end of the junction differs, possibly owing to a read error. J is TRBJ2-3 and V is TRBV7-2, with 9 positions matching TRBD2. From germline, CDR1 is SGHTA and CDR2 FQGNSA. The CDR3 has 15 residues. The CDR3 here is CASRLDSGRVDTQYF. The CDR3 nucleotides read TGTGCCAGCAGATTAGATAGCGGGAGAGTGGATACGCAGTATTTT. The full variable domain, completed using reference TRBV7-2 and TRBJ2-3, is GAGVSQSPSNKVTEKGKDVELRCDPISGHTALYWYRQSLGQGLEFLIYFQGNSAPDKSGLPSDRFSAERTGGSVSTLTIQRTQQEDSAVYLCASRLDSGRVDTQYFGPGTRLTVL.

This clonotype was recorded a few times. The chain couples TRBV6-2 or TRBV6-3 to TRBJ2-3; D gene ambiguous. CDR3 length equals 13 residues. The germline V and J ends were trimmed by 6 bases and 4 bases, with 11 bases remaining between them. The V gene's germline CDR1 is MNHEY and CDR2 SVGEGT. The CDR3 here is CASSHPPADTQYF. In nucleotides, the CDR3 is TGTGCCAGCAGCCACCCCCCGGCAGATACGCAGTATTTT.

The table lists this clonotype with many counts. V is TRBV29-1 and J is TRBJ2-7; 9 nucleotides line up with TRBD1. Losses at the gene ends were 6 bases for V and 3 bases for J; bases not matched to a gene: 6. Germline V gene data show CDR1 as SQVTM and CDR2 as ANQGSEA. This CDR3 has 13 amino acids. The CDR3 reads CSVGQGTSYEQYF. The CDR3 coding sequence is TGCAGCGTCGGACAGGGGACAAGCTACGAGCAGTACTTC.

This chain connects TRBV6-2 or TRBV6-3 to TRBJ2-2, with 9 bases aligning to TRBD1. Looked up from germline, CDR1 is MNHEY and CDR2 is SVGEGT. Trimming cost V 5 bases and J 7 bases; bases outside gene matches: 11. CDR3 length: 16 residues. CDR3 amino acids: CASSTYGQGLGGELFF. DNA of the CDR3: TGTGCCAGCAGTACCTACGGACAGGGGTTAGGCGGGGAGCTGTTTTTT.

In its sample, this clonotype was seen many times. V is TRBV12-3 or TRBV12-4 and J is TRBJ2-1; 10 nucleotides agree with TRBD2. With V trimmed by 7 bases and J by 5 bases, 8 bases remained unmatched. CDR3 length equals 15 residues. CDR3 in amino acids: CASTLLAGLHNEQFF. In DNA, the CDR3 is TGTGCCAGCACCTTACTAGCGGGACTTCACAATGAGCAGTTCTTC.

This clonotype was seen a few times. The gene calls are TRBV7-2 and TRBJ2-3, with 13 bases that match TRBD2. The V gene's germline CDR1 is SGHTA and CDR2 FQGNSA. The V and J ends lost 4 bases and 4 bases, in that order; junction bases with no gene match: 8. This CDR3 contains 17 residues. The CDR3 spells CASSYGLAGAMADTQYF. The CDR3 region has the DNA TGTGCCAGCAGCTACGGACTAGCGGGGGCGATGGCAGATACGCAGTATTTT.

This clonotype was picked up many times. CDR3 residues: CASSYERESTDTQYF. The CDR3 DNA reads as TGTGCCAGCAGTTACGAGCGGGAGAGCACAGATACGCAGTATTTT. The V gene is TRBV6-5, the J gene TRBJ2-3, with 8 positions matching TRBD2. This CDR3 contains 15 residues. Trimming at V came to 2 bases and at J to 0 bases, leaving 1 base not matched to a gene. Germline V gene sequence: CDR1 MNHEY, CDR2 SVGAGI.

Concerning this clonotype itself: This may stem from a read error, because a much larger clone lies one nucleotide away. The chain combines TRBV28 with TRBJ1-5, with D possibly TRBD1 on 6 matching bases. The CDR3 has 15 residues. Germline loops: CDR1 MDHEN, CDR2 SYDVKM. CDR3 region: CVSTPLGGSNQPQHF. The CDR3 coding sequence is TGTGTCAGCACCCCCTTAGGGGGAAGCAATCAGCCCCAGCATTTT.

The chain has TRBV2 and TRBJ2-1; 12 positions agree with TRBD2. This CDR3 spans 16 amino acids. V was clipped by 6 bases and J by 12 bases; unmatched bases: 15. The germline V gene encodes CDR1 SNHLY and CDR2 FYNNEI. The chain's CDR3 is CASRNSLAGGRGAQFF. For the CDR3, the DNA is TGTGCCAGCAGAAACTCACTAGCGGGGGGCCGGGGCGCGCAGTTCTTC.

J is TRBJ1-1 and V is TRBV5-1; tentatively, D is TRBD1 (6 bases). CDR3 length equals 18 residues. Germline lookup yields CDR1 SGHRS and CDR2 YFSETQ. Trimming took off 1 base at V and 1 base at J, with 20 bases between the two ends. The CDR3 region is CASSLLGQRPPQNTEAFF. Written as DNA, the CDR3 is TGCGCCAGCAGCTTGTTAGGACAGAGGCCACCCCAGAACACTGAAGCTTTCTTT.

Ten or more counts support this clonotype. The chain recombines TRBV12-3 or TRBV12-4 with TRBJ2-7; 13 bases align to TRBD2. This CDR3 contains 15 residues. Trimming at V came to 5 bases and at J to 4 bases, leaving 5 bases not matched to a gene. This chain's CDR3 is CASSGGLAGRYEQYF. Written as DNA, the CDR3 is TGTGCCAGCAGTGGGGGACTAGCGGGACGGTACGAGCAGTACTTC.